Listed here are 21 T cell receptor beta chains from one sample, sequenced in a study of blood T cell repertoires in COVID-19. Data came from immunoSEQ multiplex PCR; TCRdb stores just in-frame clones and leaves some out. The sample contains roughly 120,000 clones, roughly nine tenths of which appear only once. Sequences were obtained from peripheral blood. Receptors were obtained from an older man with active or convalescent COVID-19.

The V and J genes are TRBV20-1 and TRBJ2-1, with a weak D call TRBD1 (5 bases). The CDR3 loop spans 12 amino acids. The V gene lost 3 bases and the J gene lost 8 bases, with 11 bases spanning the gap. CDR1 is DFQATT, CDR2 SNEGSKA, per germline (reference sequence). In nucleotides, the CDR3 is TGCAGTGCTAGTTCCAGGGTCGATGAGCAGTTCTTC. Its translation: CSASSRVDEQFF.

The V call is TRBV28, the J call TRBJ2-5; 9 nucleotides line up with TRBD1. Trimming took 5 bases from V and 0 from J; bases not matched to a gene: 4. CDR3 length: 15 amino acids. Germline CDR1 reads MDHEN; CDR2 reads SYDVKM. In DNA, the CDR3 is TGTGCCAGCAGTCCCGGGACAGGGTACCAAGAGACCCAGTACTTC. Amino acid sequence: CASSPGTGYQETQYF. The full variable domain, with the rest looked up from reference TRBV28 and TRBJ2-5, is DVKVTQSSRYLVKRTGEKVFLECVQDMDHENMFWYRQDPGLGLRLIYFSYDVKMKEKGDIPEGYSVSREKKERFSLILESASTNQTSMYLCASSPGTGYQETQYFGPGTRLLVL.

This clone came up a few times. The chain uses TRBV27 and TRBJ2-2; D is undetermined. The CDR3 has 14 amino acids. V lost 4 bases and J 7 bases, leaving 13 bases between the germline ends. Germline CDR1 and CDR2: MNHEY and SMNVEV (reference sequence). This chain's CDR3 is CASSSTSLFGELFF. CDR3 DNA sequence: TGTGCCAGCAGTTCCACCTCGCTATTCGGGGAGCTGTTTTTT.

The chain recombines TRBV2 with TRBJ1-1; possibly TRBD1 for D (6 bases). Germline CDR1 and CDR2: SNHLY and FYNNEI. This CDR3 is 14 amino acids long. The V and J ends lost 0 bases and 10 bases respectively, with 15 bases between them. CDR3 DNA: TGTGCCAGCAGTGAAGCGGTTCTTAGGGGGGGAGCTTTCTTT. This encodes CASSEAVLRGGAFF.

This clone was detected once. The V gene is TRBV3-1 (or the pseudogene TRBV3-2), the J gene TRBJ2-7, with D possibly TRBD1 on 5 matching bases. Trimming took 0 bases from V and 3 from J, leaving 12 bases between them. CDR3 length equals 15 residues. Germline V lookup: CDR1 LGHDT, CDR2 YNNKEL (reference sequence). Here the CDR3 reads CASSQDRQSLYEQYF. The CDR3 DNA reads as TGTGCCAGCAGCCAAGATCGACAGTCCCTCTACGAGCAGTACTTC.

The sample holds one count of this clone. The chain combines TRBV2 with TRBJ1-3; D gene ambiguous. The CDR3 covers 14 residues. Between the trimmed V and J ends, which lost 5 bases and 2 bases, there was a span of 10 bases. CDR1 is SNHLY and CDR2 is FYNNEI in the germline V gene. The CDR3 sequence is CASSTLGAGNTIYF. Here the CDR3 DNA reads TGTGCCAGCAGTACACTAGGAGCTGGAAACACCATATATTTT.

The gene calls are TRBV19 and TRBJ1-3, with D uncertain. Per germline, CDR1 LNHDA and CDR2 SQIVND (reference sequence). V lost 4 bases and J lost 4, with 14 bases in between. This CDR3 comprises 15 residues. The CDR3 protein is CASSTRSRGGNTIYF. The CDR3 bases are TGTGCCAGTAGTACCCGATCGAGAGGAGGAAACACCATATATTTT.

The rearrangement uses TRBV9 and TRBJ2-1; D is perhaps TRBD2 (7 bases). V lost 4 bases and J 1 base, leaving 15 bases between the germline ends. The CDR3 contains 16 residues. Germline-derived CDR1 and CDR2 are SGDLS and YYNGEE. DNA for the CDR3: TGTGCCAGCAGCCCAAGGGGGGGGGAATCCTACAATGAGCAGTTCTTC. Translated: CASSPRGGESYNEQFF.

V gene TRBV19 combines with J gene TRBJ2-7; the match to TRBD2 covers 8 bases. Losses at the gene ends were 8 bases for V and 0 bases for J; bases not matched to a gene: 6. The CDR3 has 14 residues. Germline V gene sequence: CDR1 LNHDA, CDR2 SQIVND (reference sequence). In DNA form, the CDR3 reads TGTGCCAGTGCTTCACTAGCGGCCTCCTACGAGCAGTACTTC. Its protein product is CASASLAASYEQYF.

The CDR3 loop reads CASSLTIGAGREQFF. CDR3 sequence (DNA): TGTGCCAGCAGCTTGACTATAGGTGCGGGTCGGGAGCAGTTCTTC. This chain connects TRBV5-4 to TRBJ2-1, with D possibly being TRBD2 (5 bases). Trimming left V 1 base short and J 10 bases short, with 18 bases between. CDR1 is SGHNT and CDR2 is YYREEE in the germline V gene (reference sequence). The CDR3 sequence is 15 residues long.

This clone appeared a single time. The chain couples TRBV25-1 to TRBJ2-7, with TRBD1 matching 8 bases. The germline gives CDR1 MGHDK, CDR2 SYGVNS. With V trimmed by 6 bases and J by 0 bases, 7 bases remained unmatched. CDR3 length equals 15 residues. CDR3 sequence (DNA): TGTGCCAGCAGCCAGGGACAGGCCTACTCCTACGAGCAGTACTTC. Translation gives CASSQGQAYSYEQYF.

The V and J genes are TRBV7-6 and TRBJ2-2; D is possibly TRBD1 (5 bases). In germline, CDR1 is SGHVS, CDR2 FNYEAQ. Trimming removed 5 bases at V and 3 bases at J, with 10 bases between. The CDR3 spans 14 residues. CDR3 amino acids: CASSPGLDTGELFF. The CDR3 region has the DNA TGTGCCAGCAGCCCAGGGCTAGACACCGGGGAGCTGTTTTTT. Together with reference TRBV7-6 and TRBJ2-2, the CDR3 gives the full variable domain: GAGVSQSPRYKVTKRGQDVALRCDPISGHVSLYWYRQALGQGPEFLTYFNYEAQQDKSGLPNDRFSAERPEGSISTLTIQRTEQRDSAMYRCASSPGLDTGELFFGEGSRLTVL.

This chain links TRBV10-3 with TRBJ2-7; D perhaps matches TRBD1 (5 bases). V was shortened by 6 bases and J by 4 bases, with 16 bases between the two germline ends. Per germline, CDR1 ENHRY and CDR2 SYGVKD. The length of the CDR3 is 14 residues. Here the CDR3 reads CAISLGQGLYEQYF. DNA for the CDR3: TGTGCCATCAGCCTTGGCCAGGGCTTATACGAGCAGTACTTC.

The J gene is TRBJ2-2, the V gene TRBV10-3; no firm D call. Trimming cost V 4 bases and J 2 bases, with 8 bases left between them. Germline V gene lookup returns CDR1 ENHRY and CDR2 SYGVKD. The CDR3 has 14 residues. Here the CDR3 DNA reads TGTGCCATCAGTGGAGACATAAACACCGGGGAGCTGTTTTTT. Protein sequence: CAISGDINTGELFF.

This clone was detected once. The chain combines TRBV24-1 with TRBJ2-3; TRBD1 is a possible D gene (6 bases). The germline CDR1 and CDR2 sequences are KGHDR and SFDVKD. The V end was cut by 2 bases, the J end by 4 bases, with 12 bases between. The CDR3 length is 15 residues. CDR3 sequence (DNA): TGTGCCACCAGTGATTCGAGCAGGGGTGCAGATACGCAGTATTTT. Translating gives CATSDSSRGADTQYF.

The rearrangement joins TRBV19 to TRBJ1-5; maybe TRBD1 (6 bases). Looked up from germline, CDR1 is LNHDA and CDR2 is SQIVND (reference sequence). This CDR3 region has 15 residues. V lost 3 bases, J lost 5 bases, and 14 bases lay in between. The CDR3 bases are TGTGCCAGTAGTATTGTCCAGGGGAAGTATCAGCCCCAGCATTTT. This codes for CASSIVQGKYQPQHF. Full variable domain (rest looked up from reference TRBV19 and TRBJ1-5): DGGITQSPKYLFRKEGQNVTLSCEQNLNHDAMYWYRQDPGQGLRLIYYSQIVNDFQKGDIAEGYSVSREKKESFPLTVTSAQKNPTAFYLCASSIVQGKYQPQHFGDGTRLSIL.

The V call is TRBV18, the J call TRBJ2-7, with D uncertain. The CDR3 loop spans 12 amino acids. Germline V gives CDR1 KGHSH, CDR2 LQKENI. V was shortened by 6 bases and J by 4 bases, with 10 bases between the two germline ends. CDR3 bases: TGTGCCAGCTCCCGAGGCTCTTACGAGCAGTACTTC. It translates to CASSRGSYEQYF. Full variable domain (outside the CDR3, taken from reference TRBV18 and TRBJ2-7): NAGVMQNPRHLVRRRGQEARLRCSPMKGHSHVYWYRQLPEEGLKFMVYLQKENIIDESGMPKERFSAEFPKEGPSILRIQQVVRGDSAAYFCASSRGSYEQYFGPGTRLTVT.

The V and J genes are TRBV29-1 and TRBJ1-1; 7 bases map to TRBD1. Germline assignment: CDR1 SQVTM and CDR2 ANQGSEA. Unmatched junction bases numbered 6, after V lost 7 bases and J lost 4 bases. This CDR3 region has 12 residues. CDR3 nucleotides: TGCAGCGCACTGACAGGGTCCACTGAAGCTTTCTTT. This gives the protein CSALTGSTEAFF.

The rearrangement joins TRBV5-1 to TRBJ2-2, with unresolved D. V lost 3 bases, J lost 4 bases, and 13 bases lay in between. The CDR3 consists of 15 residues. Germline lookup yields CDR1 SGHRS and CDR2 YFSETQ. The CDR3 DNA sequence: TGCGCCAGCAGCTCTGCGCCGGTCGCCACCGGGGAGCTGTTTTTT. Residues: CASSSAPVATGELFF.

This chain joins TRBV11-2 and TRBJ2-7, with D uncertain. There are 15 residues in the CDR3. CDR1 and CDR2 (germline): SGHAT, FQNNGV. The V and J ends lost 1 base and 5 bases respectively, with 15 bases between them. The CDR3 loop is CASSLGSGGSHEQYF. The CDR3 coding sequence is TGTGCCAGCAGCTTAGGGTCGGGTGGTAGCCACGAGCAGTACTTC. The whole variable domain, filled in from reference TRBV11-2 and TRBJ2-7, reads EAGVAQSPRYKIIEKRQSVAFWCNPISGHATLYWYQQILGQGPKLLIQFQNNGVVDDSQLPKDRFSAERLKGVDSTLKIQPAKLEDSAVYLCASSLGSGGSHEQYFGPGTRLTVT.

This chain uses TRBV7-2 with TRBJ1-2; the D is unclear. This CDR3 has 13 amino acids. Between the trimmed V and J ends, which lost 1 base and 2 bases, there was a span of 5 bases. Germline V gene lookup returns CDR1 SGHTA and CDR2 FQGNSA. The CDR3 coding sequence is TGTGCCAGCAGCTTAGATCTGAACTATGGCTACACCTTC. This translates into CASSLDLNYGYTF.